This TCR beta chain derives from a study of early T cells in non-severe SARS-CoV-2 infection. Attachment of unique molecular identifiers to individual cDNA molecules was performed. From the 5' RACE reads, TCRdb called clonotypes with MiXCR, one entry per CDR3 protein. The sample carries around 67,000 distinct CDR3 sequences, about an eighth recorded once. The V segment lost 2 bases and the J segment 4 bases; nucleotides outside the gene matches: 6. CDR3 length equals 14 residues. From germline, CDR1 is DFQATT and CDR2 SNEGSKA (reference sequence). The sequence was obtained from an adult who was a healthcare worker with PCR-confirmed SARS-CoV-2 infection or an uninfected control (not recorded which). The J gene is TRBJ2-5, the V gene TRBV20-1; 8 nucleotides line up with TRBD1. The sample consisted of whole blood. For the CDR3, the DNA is TGCAGTGCTAGACCGCAGGGGGCGGGAGAGACCCAGTACTTC. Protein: CSARPQGAGETQYF.